This section outlines one TCR beta chain sequence together with its context. Its target is unknown. The sample belongs to a study of CD8 T cells in Susac syndrome. Study-level findings and limits: The Susac syndrome CD4+ T cell repertoires displayed no clonal expansion.

RNA in amounts of roughly 0.5 to 1 ug was reverse transcribed with random hexamers. In TCRdb, the immunoSEQ multiplex PCR reads were re-called with MiXCR into one record per CDR3 protein. The data show about 140,000 distinct CDR3 sequences, 85% to 95% seen once. The CDR3 has 14 amino acids. Germline V lookup: CDR1 MNHEY, CDR2 SVGAGI. V lost 2 bases, J lost 7 bases, and 14 bases lay in between. The chain combines TRBV6-5 with TRBJ1-2; D not resolved. The sample consisted of CD4+ T cells from PBMCs. This TCR was sampled from a human donor with Susac syndrome. The CDR3 nucleotides read TGTGCCAGCAGTTACGGTCGTCCTTATGGTGGCTACACCTTC. Its translation is CASSYGRPYGGYTF.